These T cell receptor beta chains were read from a single sample in a study of CD8 T cells in ankylosing spondylitis. TCRdb re-analysed the 5' RACE reads in MiXCR, keeping a single row per CDR3 protein. The table records around 390,000 distinct CDR3 sequences, 20% to 25% of them present only once. What was sequenced was blood, either unsorted or a sorted T cell fraction (not recorded which). The receptors derive from a male donor with ankylosing spondylitis. The CDR3 runs from the conserved cysteine through the conserved F or W. D genes are given only for firm matches. Only part of the rows carry a size: once, few, many, or a class if the clone is expanded.

clone_size: few
j_call: TRBJ2-1
d_call: TRBD2
v_call: TRBV6-5
cdr3_aa: CASSYTLAGNEQFF
cdr3_nt: TGTGCCAGCAGTTATACCCTAGCGGGCAATGAGCAGTTCTTC

clone_size: .
j_call: TRBJ2-7
d_call: TRBD2
v_call: TRBV6-2/TRBV6-3
cdr3_aa: CASRSSGLAEQYF
cdr3_nt: TGTGCCAGCAGGTCTAGCGGCCTGGCCGAGCAGTACTTC

clone_size: few
j_call: TRBJ1-6
d_call: .
v_call: TRBV20-1
cdr3_aa: CSAAGPSSYNSPLHF
cdr3_nt: TGCAGTGCCGCGGGCCCCAGCTCCTATAATTCACCCCTCCACTTT

clone_size: .
j_call: TRBJ2-4
d_call: .
v_call: TRBV20-1
cdr3_aa: CSARDVREPGNIQYF
cdr3_nt: TGCAGTGCTAGAGATGTGAGGGAGCCGGGAAACATTCAGTACTTC

clone_size: few
j_call: TRBJ2-2
d_call: .
v_call: TRBV19
cdr3_aa: CATRADQYTGELFF
cdr3_nt: TGTGCGACTAGAGCAGACCAGTACACCGGGGAGCTGTTTTTT

clone_size: few
j_call: TRBJ2-7
d_call: .
v_call: TRBV12-5
cdr3_aa: CASGSGQAVSYEQYF
cdr3_nt: TGTGCTAGTGGTTCGGGGCAGGCGGTCTCCTACGAGCAGTACTTC

clone_size: few
j_call: TRBJ2-7
d_call: TRBD1
v_call: TRBV20-1
cdr3_aa: CSAANRGYEQYF
cdr3_nt: TGCAGTGCGGCCAACAGGGGTTACGAGCAGTACTTC

clone_size: few
j_call: TRBJ2-2
d_call: TRBD1
v_call: TRBV19
cdr3_aa: CASIRIRDRGQAGELFF
cdr3_nt: TGTGCCAGTATCCGGATCAGAGACAGGGGGCAGGCCGGGGAGCTGTTTTTT

clone_size: .
j_call: TRBJ2-7
d_call: .
v_call: TRBV4-2
cdr3_aa: CASSQLLGGTNEQYF
cdr3_nt: TGTGCCAGCAGCCAATTGTTAGGAGGGACCAACGAGCAGTACTTC

clone_size: .
j_call: TRBJ1-1
d_call: .
v_call: TRBV12-3/TRBV12-4
cdr3_aa: CASSLGGRENTEAFF
cdr3_nt: TGTGCCAGCAGTTTGGGGGGCCGCGAAAACACTGAAGCTTTCTTT

clone_size: .
j_call: TRBJ2-1
d_call: .
v_call: TRBV20-1
cdr3_aa: CSASSPIRENEQFF
cdr3_nt: TGCAGTGCTAGTTCACCCATACGCGAGAATGAGCAGTTCTTC

clone_size: many
j_call: TRBJ2-7
d_call: .
v_call: TRBV5-1
cdr3_aa: CASSLSPGNTYEQYF
cdr3_nt: TGCGCCAGCAGCTTGAGTCCAGGGAACACCTACGAGCAGTACTTC

clone_size: .
j_call: TRBJ1-4
d_call: .
v_call: TRBV27
cdr3_aa: CASSQGLRERLFF
cdr3_nt: TGTGCCAGCAGTCAGGGACTTCGTGAACGACTGTTTTTT

clone_size: many
j_call: TRBJ2-1
d_call: TRBD1
v_call: TRBV5-1
cdr3_aa: CASRVGQGEYNEQFF
cdr3_nt: TGCGCCAGCAGGGTGGGACAGGGAGAATACAATGAGCAGTTCTTC

clone_size: few
j_call: TRBJ1-6
d_call: .
v_call: TRBV7-3
cdr3_aa: CASSLRSGPSSPLHF
cdr3_nt: TGTGCCAGCAGCTTAAGGTCAGGGCCAAGTTCACCCCTCCACTTT

clone_size: few
j_call: TRBJ2-3
d_call: .
v_call: TRBV15
cdr3_aa: CATSRRQVPDTQYF
cdr3_nt: TGTGCCACCAGCCGCAGACAGGTACCAGATACGCAGTATTTT

clone_size: .
j_call: TRBJ1-1
d_call: .
v_call: TRBV20-1
cdr3_aa: CSGGLTRNTEAFF
cdr3_nt: TGCAGTGGGGGGCTTACTCGGAACACTGAAGCTTTCTTT

clone_size: .
j_call: TRBJ2-3
d_call: .
v_call: TRBV7-2
cdr3_aa: CASSLQADSTDTQYF
cdr3_nt: TGTGCCAGCAGCTTACAGGCGGATAGCACAGATACGCAGTATTTT

clone_size: few
j_call: TRBJ1-1
d_call: .
v_call: TRBV10-3
cdr3_aa: CAISESGRIGAEAFF
cdr3_nt: TGTGCCATCAGTGAGTCCGGGAGGATAGGAGCTGAAGCTTTCTTT

clone_size: .
j_call: TRBJ2-2
d_call: TRBD2
v_call: TRBV2
cdr3_aa: CASSVFLAGVVGELFF
cdr3_nt: TGTGCCAGCAGTGTGTTCCTAGCGGGAGTGGTCGGGGAGCTGTTTTTT

clone_size: .
j_call: TRBJ2-7
d_call: TRBD2
v_call: TRBV25-1
cdr3_aa: CATGGAGGSYEQYF
cdr3_nt: TGTGCCACGGGGGGTGCGGGAGGATCCTACGAGCAGTACTTC

clone_size: few
j_call: TRBJ1-5
d_call: .
v_call: TRBV6-2/TRBV6-3
cdr3_aa: CASSLSWTVSNQPQHF
cdr3_nt: TGTGCCAGCAGTCTCTCATGGACAGTTAGCAATCAGCCCCAGCATTTT

clone_size: few
j_call: TRBJ2-3
d_call: .
v_call: TRBV24-1
cdr3_aa: CATSDFRTDNTDTQYF
cdr3_nt: TGTGCCACCAGTGATTTTCGGACAGACAACACAGATACGCAGTATTTT

clone_size: .
j_call: TRBJ2-7
d_call: .
v_call: TRBV20-1
cdr3_aa: CSASQQLVHEQYF
cdr3_nt: TGCAGTGCTAGCCAGCAGCTGGTCCACGAGCAGTACTTC

clone_size: many
j_call: TRBJ2-2
d_call: .
v_call: TRBV12-3/TRBV12-4
cdr3_aa: CASSRRLVFTGELFF
cdr3_nt: TGTGCCAGCAGCCGAAGGCTAGTCTTCACCGGGGAGCTGTTTTTT

clone_size: many
j_call: TRBJ2-7
d_call: .
v_call: TRBV19
cdr3_aa: CASTSPGRTYEQYF
cdr3_nt: TGTGCCAGTACTTCCCCAGGGAGGACCTACGAGCAGTACTTC

clone_size: few
j_call: TRBJ2-3
d_call: .
v_call: TRBV5-1
cdr3_aa: CASAARDTDTQYF
cdr3_nt: TGCGCCAGTGCGGCCAGGGACACAGATACGCAGTATTTT

clone_size: .
j_call: TRBJ2-1
d_call: .
v_call: TRBV5-1
cdr3_aa: CASSLGAVTYNEQFF
cdr3_nt: TGCGCCAGCAGCTTGGGTGCAGTCACTTACAATGAGCAGTTCTTC

clone_size: many
j_call: TRBJ2-1
d_call: .
v_call: TRBV7-2
cdr3_aa: CASSLQGSSYNEQFF
cdr3_nt: TGCGCCAGCAGCTTGCAAGGGAGCTCCTACAATGAGCAGTTCTTC